A single sample is the source of the 12 T cell receptor beta chains below, sequenced in a study of T cells in Graves' hyperthyroidism and ophthalmopathy. From RNA transcripts, TCR beta CDR3 regions were amplified. With the HTBI primer set, the TCR CDR3 went through a first round of RT-PCR. TCRdb analysed the multiplex PCR reads with MiXCR anew, one entry per CDR3 protein. The sample consists of roughly 530,000 distinct CDR3 sequences, 15% to 20% of them appearing once. Material: blood. The receptors were gathered from a woman aged 18-29 years with Graves' ophthalmopathy.

The chain recombines TRBV6-1 with TRBJ2-3, with 10 bases that match TRBD2. V lost 10 bases and J lost 4; bases outside the gene matches: 11. There are 15 residues in the CDR3. The germline CDR1 and CDR2 sequences are MNHNS and SASEGT. The DNA of the CDR3 is TGTGCCACCTCTGCATCAGCGGGGGGGCCAGATACGCAGTATTTT. This gives the protein CATSASAGGPDTQYF.

The chain uses TRBV6-4 and TRBJ2-2; D gene ambiguous. Germline loops: CDR1 MRHNA, CDR2 SNTAGT. Trimming shortened V by 0 bases and J by 4 bases, and 6 bases separated the two germline ends. CDR3 size: 14 residues. This CDR3 reads CASSDSSSTGELFF. CDR3 DNA: TGTGCCAGCAGTGACTCATCTTCCACCGGGGAGCTGTTTTTT.

The chain recombines TRBV4-1 with TRBJ1-1, with 11 bases matching TRBD1. The junction had 4 bases not matched to a gene; V was cut back by 7 bases and J by 6 bases. Per germline, CDR1 MGHRA and CDR2 YSYEKL. The CDR3 has 13 residues. The CDR3 coding sequence is TGCGCCAGCAACCAGGGACAGGGGGCTGAAGCTTTCTTT. This translates into CASNQGQGAEAFF.

This clonotype was seen many times. The genes are TRBV7-2 and TRBJ2-2; the D gene is possibly TRBD2 (6 bases). The CDR3 has 15 residues. V was pared by 5 bases and J by 4 bases, with 14 bases between. Looked up from germline, CDR1 is SGHTA and CDR2 is FQGNSA. CDR3 DNA sequence: TGTGCCAGCAGCCCTGGGGGGAGGATCACCGGGGAGCTGTTTTTT. Its protein product is CASSPGGRITGELFF. Variable domain in full (rest from reference TRBV7-2 and TRBJ2-2): GAGVSQSPSNKVTEKGKDVELRCDPISGHTALYWYRQSLGQGLEFLIYFQGNSAPDKSGLPSDRFSAERTGGSVSTLTIQRTQQEDSAVYLCASSPGGRITGELFFGEGSRLTVL.

The V call is TRBV3-1, the J call TRBJ2-3, with a weak D call TRBD1 (5 bases). Germline CDR1 reads LGHDT; CDR2 reads YNNKEL (reference sequence). V was cut by 4 bases and J by 1 base, with 12 bases left in between. The CDR3 extends over 15 amino acids. The DNA for the CDR3 is TGTGCCAGCAGCCCCTGGGGCGCGGGCACAGATACGCAGTATTTT. Translated: CASSPWGAGTDTQYF.

The CDR3 region is CASSLSGTGGGYTF. DNA of the CDR3: TGTGCCAGCAGTTTAAGCGGGACAGGGGGTGGCTACACCTTC. The chain recombines TRBV27 with TRBJ1-2; TRBD1 aligns across 11 bases. Looked up from germline, CDR1 is MNHEY and CDR2 is SMNVEV (reference sequence). This CDR3 spans 14 amino acids. The junction had 3 bases not matched to a gene; V was cut back by 2 bases and J by 7 bases.

About this clonotype: A read error may account for a junction end that differs from germline. In DNA, the CDR3 is TGCAGTGCGAAACCCCGGGACAGCTCCTGCGAGCAGTACTTC. Protein: CSAKPRDSSCEQYF. The rearrangement uses TRBV20-1 and TRBJ2-7; 7 nucleotides match TRBD1. The CDR3 contains 14 residues. Per the germline V gene, CDR1 is DFQATT and CDR2 is SNEGSKA (reference sequence).

The rearrangement uses TRBV7-2 and TRBJ2-7; D gene unclear. The V gene lost 5 bases and the J gene lost 5 bases, with 16 bases spanning the gap. The CDR3 has 14 residues. Germline CDR1 is SGHTA and CDR2 is FQGNSA. CDR3: CASSTYISTDEQYF. As DNA, the CDR3 is TGTGCCAGCAGCACTTATATTTCCACGGACGAGCAGTACTTC.

The rearrangement joins TRBV5-6 to TRBJ1-2; tentatively, D is TRBD1 (6 bases). Germline V lookup: CDR1 SGHDT, CDR2 YYEEEE. This CDR3 has 15 amino acids. V was shortened by 2 bases and J by 3 bases, with 14 bases between the two germline ends. The CDR3, as DNA: TGTGCCAGCAGCTTATGGGGGGCGAGTCACTATGGCTACACCTTC. Its translation: CASSLWGASHYGYTF.

This clonotype was seen at least ten times. The chain joins TRBV15 to TRBJ2-3, with TRBD2 identical over 9 bases. The CDR3 runs to 16 residues. Trimming cost V 0 bases and J 2 bases; bases outside gene matches: 3. The germline V gene encodes CDR1 LNHNV and CDR2 YYDKDF (reference sequence). The CDR3 here is CATSRDQRGATDTQYF. The CDR3 nucleotides are TGTGCCACCAGCAGAGACCAGCGGGGGGCCACAGATACGCAGTATTTT.

This clonotype was detected ten times or more. The J gene is TRBJ1-6, the V gene TRBV6-1; no clear D. The CDR3 extends over 14 amino acids. Trimming took off 5 bases at V and 3 bases at J, with 8 bases between the two ends. Germline loops: CDR1 MNHNS, CDR2 SASEGT. CDR3 residues: CASSLTSYNSPLHF. The CDR3 coding sequence is TGTGCCAGCAGTCTGACCAGCTATAATTCACCCCTCCACTTT.

This clonotype was seen at least ten times. V and J are TRBV27 and TRBJ2-1; 12 bases agree with TRBD2. J lost 0 bases, V lost 5 bases, and 8 bases had no gene match. In germline, CDR1 is MNHEY, CDR2 SMNVEV (reference sequence). This CDR3 is 18 amino acids long. The CDR3 DNA is TGTGCCAGCAGTCCCCTGACTAGCGGGGGCCCCTCCTACAATGAGCAGTTCTTC. Residues: CASSPLTSGGPSYNEQFF.